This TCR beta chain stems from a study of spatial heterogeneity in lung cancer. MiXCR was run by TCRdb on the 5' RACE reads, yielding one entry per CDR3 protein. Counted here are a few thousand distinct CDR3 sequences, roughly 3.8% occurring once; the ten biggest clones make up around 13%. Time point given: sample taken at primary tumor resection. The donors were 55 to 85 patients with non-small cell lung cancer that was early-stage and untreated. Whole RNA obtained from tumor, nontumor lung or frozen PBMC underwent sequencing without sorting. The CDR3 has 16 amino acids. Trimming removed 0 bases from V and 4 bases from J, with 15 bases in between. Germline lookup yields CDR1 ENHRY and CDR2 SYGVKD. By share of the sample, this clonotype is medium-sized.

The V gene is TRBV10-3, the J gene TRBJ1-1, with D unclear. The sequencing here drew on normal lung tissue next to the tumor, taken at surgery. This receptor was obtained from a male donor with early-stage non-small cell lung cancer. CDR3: CAISESVIRRGTEAFF. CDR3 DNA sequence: TGTGCCATCAGTGAGTCGGTTATCCGAAGAGGCACTGAAGCTTTCTTT.